The entry that follows covers one TCR beta chain sequence. Its target is unknown. The record originates from a study of shared clonotypes between healthy human individuals. Study-level background: Aged between 18 and 49, the donors were two women and a few men. A donor's plate count was three for CD4 naive and three for CD4 memory; CD8 naive had two and CD8 memory one.

Regarding the study as a whole: In contrast to clonotypes shared by all four donors, non-shared clonotypes had lower generation probabilities.

CDR1 is SGHTA, CDR2 FQGNSA, per germline. V shed 5 bases and J shed 7 bases, with 12 bases lying between them. This CDR3 spans 13 amino acids. TCRdb keeps only in-frame clones here, not all; method: immunoSEQ multiplex PCR. The sample lists more than 2 million clones; 85% to 95% were seen once. The V and J genes are TRBV7-2 and TRBJ1-5; the D gene is possibly TRBD1 (6 bases). The sequence derives from a man younger than 35 in good health. Sample: naive CD4+ T cells sorted from blood. Subset here: CD45RA+ positively selected. The CDR3 is CASSGGGGQPQHF. The CDR3 region has the DNA TGTGCCAGCAGCGGCGGGGGCGGGCAGCCCCAGCATTTT.